This T cell receptor (beta chain) was documented in a study of T-cell memory formation after mild COVID-19. Germline V CDR1 and CDR2: SGDLS, YYNGEE. The CDR3 is 13 residues long. V was pared by 0 bases and J by 5 bases, with 8 bases between. This clonotype has just a few counts. 5'RACE primed at constant segments yielded TCR alpha and TCR beta cDNA libraries bearing sample barcodes and UMIs. TCRdb redid the calling of the 5' RACE reads with MiXCR, one entry per CDR3 protein. Of a few hundred thousand distinct CDR3 sequences in the sample, 20% to 30% were seen once. Sequenced: PBMCs or a T cell subset sorted from them (not recorded which). The rearrangement links TRBV9 to TRBJ2-5, with D hard to call. The sequence was collected from an adult woman who had mild COVID-19 (a few samples of this study predate the infection). Cell type and time point are not known. The CDR3 spells CASSVDLFETQYF. The CDR3 coding sequence is TGTGCCAGCAGCGTAGACCTATTCGAGACCCAGTACTTC.